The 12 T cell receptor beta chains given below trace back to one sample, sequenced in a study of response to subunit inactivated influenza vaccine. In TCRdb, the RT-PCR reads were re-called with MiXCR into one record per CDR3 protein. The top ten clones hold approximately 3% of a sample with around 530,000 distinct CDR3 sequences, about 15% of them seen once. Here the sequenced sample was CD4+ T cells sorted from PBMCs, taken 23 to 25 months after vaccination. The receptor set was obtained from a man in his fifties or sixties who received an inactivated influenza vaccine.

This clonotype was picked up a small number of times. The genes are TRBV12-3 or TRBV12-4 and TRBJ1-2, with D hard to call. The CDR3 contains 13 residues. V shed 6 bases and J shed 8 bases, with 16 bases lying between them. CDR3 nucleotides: TGTGCCAGCAGCCCCCTAATCACCAAGGGCTACACCTTC. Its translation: CASSPLITKGYTF.

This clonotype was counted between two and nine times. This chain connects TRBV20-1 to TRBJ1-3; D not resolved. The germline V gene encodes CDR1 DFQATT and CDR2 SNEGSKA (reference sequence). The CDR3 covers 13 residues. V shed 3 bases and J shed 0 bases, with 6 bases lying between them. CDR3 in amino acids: CSASEGSGNTIYF. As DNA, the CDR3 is TGCAGTGCTAGCGAAGGCTCTGGAAACACCATATATTTT.

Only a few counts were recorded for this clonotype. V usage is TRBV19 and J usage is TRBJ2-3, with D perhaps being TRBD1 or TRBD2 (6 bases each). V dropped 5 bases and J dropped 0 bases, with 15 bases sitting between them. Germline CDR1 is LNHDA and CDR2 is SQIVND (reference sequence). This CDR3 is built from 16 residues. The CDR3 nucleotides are TGTGCCAGTAGTGCCCGGGAGACAGGCAGCACAGATACGCAGTATTTT. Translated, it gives CASSARETGSTDTQYF.

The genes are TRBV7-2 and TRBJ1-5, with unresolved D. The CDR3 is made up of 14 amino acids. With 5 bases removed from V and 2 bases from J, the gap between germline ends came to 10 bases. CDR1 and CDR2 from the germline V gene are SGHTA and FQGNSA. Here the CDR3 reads CASSPYIGNQPQHF. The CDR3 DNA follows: TGTGCCAGCAGCCCTTATATCGGCAATCAGCCCCAGCATTTT.

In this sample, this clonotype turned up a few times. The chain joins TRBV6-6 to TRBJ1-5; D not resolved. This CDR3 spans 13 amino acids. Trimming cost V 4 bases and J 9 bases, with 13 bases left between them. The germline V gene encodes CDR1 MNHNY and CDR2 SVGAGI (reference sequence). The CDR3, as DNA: TGTGCCAGCAGTTTAGAGTCTCAAGTGCCCCAGCATTTT. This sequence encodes CASSLESQVPQHF.

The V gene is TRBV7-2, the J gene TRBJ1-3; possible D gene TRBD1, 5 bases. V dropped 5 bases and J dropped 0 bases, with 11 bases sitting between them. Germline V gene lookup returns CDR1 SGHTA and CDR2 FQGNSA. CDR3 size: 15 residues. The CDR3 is CASSKQVLSGNTIYF. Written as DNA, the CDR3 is TGTGCCAGCAGCAAACAGGTTCTCTCTGGAAACACCATATATTTT.

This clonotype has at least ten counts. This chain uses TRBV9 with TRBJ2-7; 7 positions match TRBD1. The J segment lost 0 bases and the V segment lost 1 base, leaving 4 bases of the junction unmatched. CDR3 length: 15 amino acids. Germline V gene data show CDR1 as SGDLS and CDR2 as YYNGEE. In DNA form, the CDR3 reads TGTGCCAGCAGCGTATCCCCAGGGGGCTCCTACGAGCAGTACTTC. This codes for CASSVSPGGSYEQYF.

CDR3 sequence (DNA): TGCAGTGCTAGTCAAAGTAGTACCACTGAAGCTTTCTTT. Protein sequence: CSASQSSTTEAFF. The chain has TRBV20-1 and TRBJ1-1; no reliable D call. CDR1 is DFQATT and CDR2 is SNEGSKA in the germline V gene (reference sequence). V was clipped by 3 bases and J by 4 bases, with 12 bases between them. The CDR3 length is 13 residues.

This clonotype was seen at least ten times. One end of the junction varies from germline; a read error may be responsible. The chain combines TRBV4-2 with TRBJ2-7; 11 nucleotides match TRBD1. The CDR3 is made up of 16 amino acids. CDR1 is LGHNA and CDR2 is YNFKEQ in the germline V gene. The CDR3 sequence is CASSQDVGTGGPQGDF. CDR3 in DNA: TGTGCCAGCAGCCAAGATGTCGGGACAGGGGGTCCTCAGGGCGACTTC.

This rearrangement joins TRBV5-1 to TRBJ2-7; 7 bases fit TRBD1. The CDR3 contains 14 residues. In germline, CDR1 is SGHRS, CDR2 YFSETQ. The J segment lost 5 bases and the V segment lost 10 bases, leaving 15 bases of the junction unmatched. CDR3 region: CAATARTGDNEQYF. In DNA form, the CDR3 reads TGCGCCGCAACGGCAAGGACAGGAGATAACGAGCAGTACTTC.

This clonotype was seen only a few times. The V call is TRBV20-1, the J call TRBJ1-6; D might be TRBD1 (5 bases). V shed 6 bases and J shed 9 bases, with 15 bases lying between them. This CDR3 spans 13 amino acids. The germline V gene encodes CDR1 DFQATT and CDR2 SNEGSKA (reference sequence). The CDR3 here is CSAKGRGGSPLHF. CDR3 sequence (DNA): TGCAGTGCGAAGGGGCGTGGGGGTTCACCCCTCCACTTT.

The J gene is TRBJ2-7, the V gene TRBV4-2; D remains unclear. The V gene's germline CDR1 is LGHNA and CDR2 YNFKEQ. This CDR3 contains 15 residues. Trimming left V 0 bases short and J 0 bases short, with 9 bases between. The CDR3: CASSQENQDSYEQYF. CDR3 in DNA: TGTGCCAGCAGCCAAGAGAACCAGGACTCCTACGAGCAGTACTTC.